These 27 T cell receptor beta chains were all obtained from the same sample, sequenced in a study of OX40 agonist ivuxolimab in advanced cancers. Sequencing used immunoSEQ multiplex PCR; TCRdb keeps in-frame clones, though not all of them. The sample includes around 81,000 clones, about 88% of them seen just once. Sequencing used CD4+ or CD8+ T cells sorted from blood, obtained in a trial of the OX40 agonist ivuxolimab. These receptors all come from an adult with an advanced solid tumor such as melanoma, head and neck, liver or kidney cancer.

In its sample, this clone was seen once. The chain joins TRBV7-9 to TRBJ2-5; D may be TRBD1 (6 bases). The J call is in doubt because the DNA end fits TRBJ2-7 better. This CDR3 contains 14 residues. Germline CDR1 SEHNR, CDR2 FQNEAQ (reference sequence). In nucleotides, the CDR3 is TGTGCCAGCAGCTTAGAACAGGGAACCTACGAGCAGTACTTC. Translated, it gives CASSLEQGTYEQYF.

This clone was observed a single time. The rearrangement links TRBV7-3 to TRBJ1-2; D remains unclear. CDR3 length: 14 amino acids. V was cut by 2 bases and J by 1 base, with 8 bases left in between. Germline CDR1 and CDR2: SGHTA and FQGTGA. CDR3 DNA sequence: TGTGCCAGCAGCTTAGATCCCAATAACTATGGCTACACCTTC. It codes for CASSLDPNNYGYTF.

This clone has ten or more counts. V is TRBV19 and J is TRBJ2-2; unclear D gene. The germline CDR1 and CDR2 sequences are LNHDA and SQIVND (reference sequence). Trimming removed 7 bases at V and 1 base at J, with 4 bases between. This CDR3 is built from 12 residues. CDR3 sequence (DNA): TGTGCCAGTAAATGGAACACCGGGGAGCTGTTTTTT. Protein sequence: CASKWNTGELFF.

The chain carries TRBV2 and TRBJ2-5, with TRBD2 matching over 9 bases. The CDR3 is made up of 14 amino acids. V trimming: 6 bases; J trimming: 5 bases; junction bases outside the gene matches: 7. Germline V gene lookup returns CDR1 SNHLY and CDR2 FYNNEI. The CDR3 DNA follows: TGTGCCAGCAGAGATAGCGGGAGAGTTGAGACCCAGTACTTC. Translating gives CASRDSGRVETQYF.

This chain uses TRBV19 with TRBJ2-6; D is undetermined. V lost 5 bases and J lost 3, with 11 bases in between. The CDR3 length is 15 residues. Germline V gene sequence: CDR1 LNHDA, CDR2 SQIVND (reference sequence). The chain's CDR3 is CASSPQPYGANVLTF. CDR3 nucleotides: TGTGCCAGTAGTCCACAGCCATATGGGGCCAACGTCCTGACTTTC.

The rearrangement uses TRBV4-3 and TRBJ2-1; D tentatively reads TRBD1 or TRBD2 (5 bases each). The CDR3 has 16 amino acids. Trimming pared 1 base from V and 4 bases from J, leaving 14 bases between. Germline assignment: CDR1 LGHNA and CDR2 YSLEER. As DNA, the CDR3 is TGCGCCAGCAGCCAAGGCGGTGAGGGGCCTTACAATGAGCAGTTCTTC. Its protein product is CASSQGGEGPYNEQFF.

This chain links TRBV6-5 with TRBJ2-7; 7 bases agree with TRBD1. V lost 0 bases to trimming and J lost 6 bases; unmatched junction nucleotides: 5. CDR3 length: 14 amino acids. Germline values: CDR1 MNHEY, CDR2 SVGAGI. CDR3 sequence (DNA): TGTGCCAGCAGTTACTCGACCGCAGGGGGCGAGCAGTACTTC. Its protein product is CASSYSTAGGEQYF.

The V call is TRBV5-1, the J call TRBJ2-6; D gene ambiguous. Trimming removed 4 bases at V and 5 bases at J, with 10 bases between. Germline V gene data show CDR1 as SGHRS and CDR2 as YFSETQ. This CDR3 region has 14 residues. This CDR3 reads CASSGFLRANVLTF. Written as DNA, the CDR3 is TGCGCCAGCAGCGGTTTTCTGAGGGCCAACGTCCTGACTTTC.

The chain recombines TRBV28 with TRBJ1-5; weak D call: TRBD1 (6 bases). V was cut by 6 bases and J by 2 bases, with 14 bases left in between. Per germline, CDR1 MDHEN and CDR2 SYDVKM. The CDR3 has 15 residues. CDR3 region: CASRPTGRGNQPQHF. The CDR3 nucleotides are TGTGCCAGCAGACCAACAGGGAGGGGCAATCAGCCCCAGCATTTT. The complete variable domain, with remaining parts taken from reference TRBV28 and TRBJ1-5, reads DVKVTQSSRYLVKRTGEKVFLECVQDMDHENMFWYRQDPGLGLRLIYFSYDVKMKEKGDIPEGYSVSREKKERFSLILESASTNQTSMYLCASRPTGRGNQPQHFGDGTRLSIL.

The chain uses TRBV27 and TRBJ1-2; D is perhaps TRBD1 (6 bases). Germline CDR1 and CDR2: MNHEY and SMNVEV (reference sequence). The CDR3 is made up of 15 amino acids. V shed 4 bases and J shed 0 bases, with 12 bases lying between them. The CDR3 is CASSSRWTANYGYTF. Written as DNA, the CDR3 is TGTGCCAGCAGTTCCCGTTGGACAGCTAACTATGGCTACACCTTC.

V and J are TRBV11-2 and TRBJ2-6; no definite D call. The CDR3 sequence is 13 residues long. V was pared by 5 bases and J by 1 base, with 3 bases between. Germline V CDR1 and CDR2: SGHAT, FQNNGV. The CDR3 region is CASSQSGANVLTF. In DNA form, the CDR3 reads TGTGCCAGCAGCCAGTCTGGGGCCAACGTCCTGACTTTC.

DNA for the CDR3: TGTGCCTGGAGTGCTACCCCCTACGAGCAGTACTTC. Its protein product is CAWSATPYEQYF. The gene calls are TRBV30 and TRBJ2-7; D not resolved. Germline V gene data show CDR1 as GTSNPN and CDR2 as SVGIG (reference sequence). Trimming cost V 1 base and J 2 bases, with 6 bases left between them. The CDR3 runs to 12 residues.

V is TRBV25-1 and J is TRBJ1-2; TRBD1 might be the D (5 bases). Trimming took 4 bases from V and 7 from J, leaving 7 bases between them. The CDR3 is 11 amino acids. The germline V gene encodes CDR1 MGHDK and CDR2 SYGVNS. CDR3: CASSVGGGYTF. The CDR3 DNA reads as TGTGCCAGCAGTGTTGGGGGTGGCTACACCTTC.

The CDR3 nucleotides are TGTGCCAGCAGCTTAATGGGACGAAGGGTCTGGGACACTGAAGCTTTCTTT. This gives the protein CASSLMGRRVWDTEAFF. The J gene is TRBJ1-1, the V gene TRBV5-4; maybe TRBD1 (5 bases). Trimming removed 2 bases at V and 3 bases at J, with 20 bases between. The germline gives CDR1 SGHNT, CDR2 YYREEE (reference sequence). The CDR3 totals 17 residues.

V and J are TRBV29-1 and TRBJ2-2; the D gene is possibly TRBD1 (5 bases). The germline CDR1 and CDR2 sequences are SQVTM and ANQGSEA. The V and J ends lost 3 bases and 6 bases respectively, with 5 bases between them. CDR3 length equals 11 residues. The DNA of the CDR3 is TGCAGCGTTGAGGGGCCCGGGGAGCTGTTTTTT. It codes for CSVEGPGELFF.

This rearrangement joins TRBV27 to TRBJ2-7, with TRBD1 identical over 8 bases. Germline-derived CDR1 and CDR2 are MNHEY and SMNVEV (reference sequence). The CDR3 covers 15 residues. Trimming took 3 bases from V and 6 from J; bases not matched to a gene: 10. CDR3 amino acids: CASSFRTGRSSEQYF. As DNA, the CDR3 is TGTGCCAGCAGTTTTAGGACAGGGAGAAGCAGCGAGCAGTACTTC.

V is TRBV25-1 and J is TRBJ2-4; either TRBD1 or TRBD2 may supply D (5 bases each). CDR3 length: 12 amino acids. The V end lost 8 bases, the J end lost 6 bases, and 11 bases lay between the germline ends. Per germline, CDR1 MGHDK and CDR2 SYGVNS. The CDR3 bases are TGTGCCAGCGGGACGGCCGGAAACATTCAGTACTTC. Protein sequence: CASGTAGNIQYF.

This sequence joins TRBV27 and TRBJ2-1, with D uncertain. Germline CDR1 reads MNHEY; CDR2 reads SMNVEV (reference sequence). The CDR3 has 16 amino acids. The V and J ends lost 6 bases and 7 bases respectively, with 22 bases between them. The CDR3 reads CASRQDWLLESNEQFF. CDR3 sequence (DNA): TGTGCCAGCAGACAAGATTGGTTATTAGAATCAAATGAGCAGTTCTTC.

This chain uses TRBV7-2 with TRBJ2-7; D not resolved. The CDR3 runs to 13 residues. Germline V gives CDR1 SGHTA, CDR2 FQGNSA. V lost 1 base to trimming and J lost 6 bases, with 10 bases between them. In DNA, the CDR3 is TGTGCCAGCAGCTTAGTGCCAAAGGGCGAGCAGTACTTC. Translated: CASSLVPKGEQYF.

This clone was picked up a small number of times. The chain links TRBV6-6 to TRBJ2-3; 9 bases fit TRBD1. J was trimmed by 5 bases and V by 7 bases; bases with no gene match: 4. CDR1 is MNHNY, CDR2 SVGAGI, per germline (reference sequence). This CDR3 has 13 amino acids. CDR3 region: CASNRGQVDTQYF. The DNA of the CDR3 is TGTGCCAGCAACAGGGGGCAGGTAGATACGCAGTATTTT.

The gene calls are TRBV15 and TRBJ2-2; TRBD1 agrees at 8 bases. This CDR3 has 14 residues. Germline V gene sequence: CDR1 LNHNV, CDR2 YYDKDF (reference sequence). J was trimmed by 3 bases and V by 6 bases; bases with no gene match: 3. This chain's CDR3 is CATRETGDTGELFF. The DNA for the CDR3 is TGTGCCACCAGAGAGACAGGGGACACCGGGGAGCTGTTTTTT.

The chain employs TRBV6-1 and TRBJ1-2; no clear D gene. Per the germline V gene, CDR1 is MNHNS and CDR2 is SASEGT. The V gene lost 0 bases and the J gene lost 4 bases, with 6 bases spanning the gap. This CDR3 is 13 amino acids long. The CDR3 protein is CASSEATGYGYTF. DNA of the CDR3: TGTGCCAGCAGTGAAGCTACCGGCTATGGCTACACCTTC.

The chain carries TRBV2 and TRBJ2-1; D unresolved. CDR3 length: 13 amino acids. Trimming shortened V by 7 bases and J by 6 bases, and 13 bases separated the two germline ends. Germline lookup yields CDR1 SNHLY and CDR2 FYNNEI. CDR3 loop: CASNSGPFNEQFF. DNA of the CDR3: TGTGCCAGCAATTCAGGACCGTTCAATGAGCAGTTCTTC.

This sequence joins TRBV11-2 and TRBJ1-1, with D maybe TRBD1 (6 bases). Germline V CDR1 and CDR2: SGHAT, FQNNGV. The V end lost 5 bases, the J end lost 0 bases, and 13 bases lay between the germline ends. CDR3 length: 15 residues. CDR3 DNA sequence: TGTGCCAGCAGCATAGGACAGACACTGAACACTGAAGCTTTCTTT. It translates to CASSIGQTLNTEAFF.

The chain recombines TRBV19 with TRBJ2-3; the D is unclear. Trimming removed 5 bases from V and 5 bases from J, with 14 bases in between. In germline, CDR1 is LNHDA, CDR2 SQIVND (reference sequence). The CDR3 runs 14 residues. The CDR3 region is CASSASGMGDTQYF. CDR3 nucleotides: TGTGCCAGTAGTGCGTCGGGTATGGGAGATACGCAGTATTTT.

In this sample, this clone turned up once. CDR3 nucleotide sequence: TGTGCCAGCAGTTCCGACGTTGCCTACGAGCAGTACTTC. Protein product: CASSSDVAYEQYF. The chain couples TRBV6-1 to TRBJ2-7, with no clear D. Between the trimmed V and J ends, which lost 5 bases and 2 bases, there was a span of 10 bases. Germline values: CDR1 MNHNS, CDR2 SASEGT. This CDR3 region has 13 residues.

The table lists this clone with a few counts. The rearrangement joins TRBV4-1 to TRBJ2-3; a possible D gene is TRBD1 (5 bases). The V gene's germline CDR1 is MGHRA and CDR2 YSYEKL. Trimming pared 1 base from V and 0 bases from J, leaving 14 bases between. The CDR3 is made up of 17 amino acids. Here the CDR3 DNA reads TGCGCCAGCAGCCAAGGCGAAGGGGTCAAAAGCACAGATACGCAGTATTTT. This codes for CASSQGEGVKSTDTQYF.